A single sample is the source of the 26 T cell receptor beta chains below, sequenced in a study of sequential checkpoint blockade in melanoma. Clones were sequenced by immunoSEQ multiplex PCR, and TCRdb holds only the in-frame ones, with some missing. The data hold some 20,000 clones, with roughly four fifths observed a single time. Treatment: randomized to nivolumab then ipilimumab (arm A) or the reverse (arm B). Sequences were derived from CD8+ T cells sorted from blood (inferred from file names), sampled from a patient given nivolumab and ipilimumab in sequence. These receptors originate from a human donor with melanoma.

This clone has just a few counts. The chain couples TRBV7-9 to TRBJ2-7; D is uncertain. CDR1 is SEHNR, CDR2 FQNEAQ, per germline (reference sequence). This CDR3 has 13 residues. V dropped 2 bases and J dropped 3 bases, with 8 bases sitting between them. Here the CDR3 DNA reads TGTGCCAGCAGCTTAATAGGCGGCTACGAGCAGTACTTC. Its protein is CASSLIGGYEQYF.

The V and J genes are TRBV28 and TRBJ1-4; D uncertain. The V end lost 6 bases, the J end lost 0 bases, and 11 bases lay between the germline ends. Germline CDR1 MDHEN, CDR2 SYDVKM. This CDR3 is built from 15 residues. The CDR3 coding sequence is TGTGCCAGCAGCTACGGGGTTGCAACTAATGAAAAACTGTTTTTT. This sequence encodes CASSYGVATNEKLFF.

CDR3 residues: CASSRRDRAGGYTF. CDR3 DNA: TGCGCCAGCAGCCGCCGGGACAGGGCGGGTGGCTACACCTTC. This chain links TRBV4-3 with TRBJ1-2; 9 positions agree with TRBD1. In germline, CDR1 is LGHNA, CDR2 YSLEER. Trimming removed 4 bases from V and 7 bases from J; junction bases left unmatched: 7. The CDR3 has 14 residues.

This chain uses TRBV27 with TRBJ1-2, with D perhaps matching TRBD1 (6 bases). V dropped 4 bases and J dropped 6 bases, with 24 bases sitting between them. The germline V gene has CDR1 MNHEY and CDR2 SMNVEV (reference sequence). The CDR3 is 17 residues long. CDR3 sequence reads: CASSYFAARGLRNGYTF. The CDR3 nucleotides read TGTGCCAGCAGTTACTTTGCCGCGCGGGGGCTAAGAAATGGCTACACCTTC.

This clone is judged medium-sized (0.01 to 0.1%). J is TRBJ1-2 and V is TRBV28; possible D gene TRBD1, 6 bases. This CDR3 spans 13 amino acids. From germline, CDR1 is MDHEN and CDR2 SYDVKM. V was trimmed by 6 bases and J by 4 bases, leaving 12 bases between them. The CDR3 loop reads CASSPDRFYGYTF. The CDR3 coding sequence is TGTGCCAGCAGCCCCGACAGGTTCTATGGCTACACCTTC.

This clone was detected only once. The chain joins TRBV7-9 to TRBJ2-4, with 7 bases lining up with TRBD1. With V trimmed by 5 bases and J by 2 bases, 9 bases remained unmatched. Germline V lookup: CDR1 SEHNR, CDR2 FQNEAQ (reference sequence). This CDR3 spans 16 amino acids. This CDR3 is CASSPRDSGSKNIQYF. CDR3 DNA sequence: TGTGCCAGCAGCCCACGGGACAGCGGATCCAAAAACATTCAGTACTTC.

The genes are TRBV27 and TRBJ2-3; TRBD2 matches 8 bases. V shed 0 bases, J shed 2 bases, and the junction held 4 bases outside the gene matches. CDR1 is MNHEY, CDR2 SMNVEV, per germline (reference sequence). The CDR3 has 16 amino acids. As DNA, the CDR3 is TGTGCCAGCAGTTTATCGACTAGCGACTCCACAGATACGCAGTATTTT. Its translation is CASSLSTSDSTDTQYF.

The rearrangement links TRBV4-3 to TRBJ2-4; unclear D gene. Germline loops: CDR1 LGHNA, CDR2 YSLEER. The V end lost 0 bases, the J end lost 7 bases, and 13 bases lay between the germline ends. This CDR3 is built from 15 residues. The CDR3 nucleotides read TGCGCCAGCAGCCAAGATCCGGGTAGTACGAACATTCAGTACTTC. Encoded protein: CASSQDPGSTNIQYF.

V usage is TRBV9 and J usage is TRBJ2-1; maybe TRBD2 (7 bases). CDR3 length: 14 amino acids. Trimming took 4 bases from V and 6 from J, leaving 14 bases between them. CDR1 SGDLS and CDR2 YYNGEE come from the germline V gene. The CDR3 loop is CASSPDGGPNEQFF. The CDR3 DNA reads TGTGCCAGCAGCCCAGACGGGGGGCCCAATGAGCAGTTCTTC.

This clone appeared once. This rearrangement joins TRBV30 to TRBJ1-6; tentative D call: TRBD1 (6 bases). The CDR3 is 13 residues long. Germline-derived CDR1 and CDR2 are GTSNPN and SVGIG (reference sequence). With 3 bases removed from V and 13 bases from J, the gap between germline ends came to 16 bases. This CDR3 reads CAWRGPPQGPLHF. The CDR3 coding sequence is TGTGCCTGGAGGGGGCCCCCACAGGGCCCCCTCCACTTT.

This chain uses TRBV7-3 with TRBJ2-4; 15 nucleotides agree with TRBD2. Germline V CDR1 and CDR2: SGHTA, FQGTGA. Trimming took 1 base from V and 6 from J; bases not matched to a gene: 13. This CDR3 is 20 amino acids long. The CDR3 sequence is CASSLKPSGTSGGPGNIQYF. CDR3 nucleotide sequence: TGTGCCAGCAGCTTAAAACCGTCTGGGACTAGCGGGGGGCCGGGAAACATTCAGTACTTC. Supplemented by reference TRBV7-3 and TRBJ2-4, the full variable domain reads GAGVSQTPSNKVTEKGKYVELRCDPISGHTALYWYRQSLGQGPEFLIYFQGTGAADDSGLPNDRFFAVRPEGSVSTLKIQRTERGDSAVYLCASSLKPSGTSGGPGNIQYFGAGTRLSVL.

The chain combines TRBV28 with TRBJ2-1; D not resolved. Germline V gene lookup returns CDR1 MDHEN and CDR2 SYDVKM. Trimming removed 3 bases at V and 2 bases at J, with 8 bases between. This CDR3 region has 14 residues. CDR3 region: CASSFESAYNEQFF. CDR3 coding DNA: TGTGCCAGCAGTTTTGAGTCCGCCTACAATGAGCAGTTCTTC.

The chain uses TRBV6-1 and TRBJ1-4; a possible D gene is TRBD1 (6 bases). This CDR3 contains 15 residues. CDR1 is MNHNS, CDR2 SASEGT, per germline. The V and J ends lost 5 bases and 5 bases respectively, with 15 bases between them. CDR3 loop: CASSSRTAPNEKLFF. Written as DNA, the CDR3 is TGTGCCAGCAGTAGCCGGACAGCTCCCAATGAAAAACTGTTTTTT.

The chain couples TRBV6-5 to TRBJ1-1; TRBD1 matches at 8 bases. The CDR3 is 14 amino acids. Trimming cost V 5 bases and J 3 bases; bases outside gene matches: 5. From germline, CDR1 is MNHEY and CDR2 SVGAGI. CDR3: CASSPGGRHTEAFF. Written as DNA, the CDR3 is TGTGCCAGCAGTCCAGGGGGCCGTCACACTGAAGCTTTCTTT.

V and J are TRBV25-1 and TRBJ1-2; 8 bases map to TRBD1. V was pared by 2 bases and J by 4 bases, with 6 bases of the junction left unmatched. CDR3 length: 15 amino acids. Germline V gives CDR1 MGHDK, CDR2 SYGVNS. The CDR3 nucleotides read TGTGCCAGCAGTGAAGGGACAGGACACTTCTATGGCTACACCTTC. Protein: CASSEGTGHFYGYTF.

The chain is built from TRBV27 and TRBJ1-5; 7 bases match TRBD1. Germline CDR1 reads MNHEY; CDR2 reads SMNVEV (reference sequence). The CDR3 consists of 14 residues. The trim removed 5 bases at V and 8 bases at J, leaving 9 bases unmatched. CDR3: CASSAQTGLEPQHF. In DNA, the CDR3 is TGTGCCAGCAGTGCCCAGACAGGGCTGGAGCCCCAGCATTTT.

The chain couples TRBV4-3 to TRBJ1-6, with TRBD1 as a possible D gene (5 bases). The V end lost 1 base, the J end lost 0 bases, and 13 bases lay between the germline ends. CDR3 length: 18 residues. Per germline, CDR1 LGHNA and CDR2 YSLEER. DNA of the CDR3: TGCGCCAGCAGCCAAGGCTCAGGGTGGAACTCCTATAATTCACCCCTCCACTTT. Amino acid sequence: CASSQGSGWNSYNSPLHF.

The rearrangement joins TRBV5-6 to TRBJ2-1; perhaps TRBD2 as D (6 bases). Germline CDR1 is SGHDT and CDR2 is YYEEEE. The CDR3 covers 14 residues. V shed 9 bases and J shed 9 bases, with 22 bases lying between them. The CDR3 DNA sequence: TGTGCCATGCAAAGATCCGGGGGTAGGAGTGAGCAGTTCTTC. Translating it yields CAMQRSGGRSEQFF.

This chain connects TRBV27 to TRBJ2-1; D is perhaps TRBD1 (5 bases). The CDR3 runs to 13 residues. Germline CDR1 is MNHEY and CDR2 is SMNVEV (reference sequence). Trimming took 2 bases from V and 4 from J, leaving 6 bases between them. CDR3 protein: CASSLDSYNEQFF. CDR3 bases: TGTGCCAGCAGTTTAGACAGTTACAATGAGCAGTTCTTC.

The V call is TRBV5-5, the J call TRBJ2-7, with 7 bases identical to TRBD1. The germline gives CDR1 SGHKS, CDR2 YYEKEE (reference sequence). CDR3 size: 14 residues. Trimming removed 3 bases from V and 2 bases from J; junction bases left unmatched: 5. The CDR3: CASSSQGTTYEQYF. The CDR3 nucleotides read TGTGCCAGCAGCTCACAGGGGACCACCTACGAGCAGTACTTC.

V and J are TRBV27 and TRBJ2-4; perhaps TRBD2 as D (6 bases). Germline V gene lookup returns CDR1 MNHEY and CDR2 SMNVEV (reference sequence). Trimming removed 5 bases at V and 3 bases at J, with 14 bases between. The CDR3 consists of 15 residues. The CDR3 region has the DNA TGTGCCAGCAGTCAACTAGCCTACGGCAAAAACATTCAGTACTTC. Protein: CASSQLAYGKNIQYF.

This rearrangement joins TRBV2 to TRBJ2-7, with D maybe TRBD1 (6 bases). Deletions cut 8 bases from V and 4 bases from J, with 15 bases between. CDR3 length equals 13 residues. CDR1 and CDR2 from the germline V gene are SNHLY and FYNNEI. The CDR3 DNA follows: TGTGCCAGCGAGGGTTTACAGGGATACGAGCAGTACTTC. It is translated as CASEGLQGYEQYF. Supplemented by reference TRBV2 and TRBJ2-7, the full variable domain reads EPEVTQTPSHQVTQMGQEVILRCVPISNHLYFYWYRQILGQKVEFLVSFYNNEISEKSEIFDDQFSVERPDGSNFTLKIRSTKLEDSAMYFCASEGLQGYEQYFGPGTRLTVT.

This chain joins TRBV21-1 and TRBJ1-4; the table gives TRBD1 as D, unverified against the DNA. TRBV21-1 is a pseudogene segment. The CDR3 sequence is 16 residues long. The CDR3 loop is CASSARDRGSNEKLFF. CDR3 nucleotides: TGTGCCAGCAGCGCCCGGGACAGGGGTTCTAATGAAAAACTGTTTTTT.

The chain carries TRBV7-2 and TRBJ1-2, with D maybe TRBD1 (6 bases). V was clipped by 1 base and J by 8 bases, with 17 bases between them. Germline values: CDR1 SGHTA, CDR2 FQGNSA. The CDR3 contains 15 residues. CDR3 DNA: TGTGCCAGCAGCTTAGGAGGGCAGGGGCTTTGGGGCTACACCTTC. It codes for CASSLGGQGLWGYTF.

CDR3 protein: CASRPGLGYSPLHF. The DNA for the CDR3 is TGTGCCAGCAGACCAGGGTTAGGATATTCACCCCTCCACTTT. The V and J genes are TRBV27 and TRBJ1-6, with D tentatively TRBD1 (5 bases). The CDR3 is 14 amino acids. CDR1 is MNHEY, CDR2 SMNVEV, per germline (reference sequence). V lost 6 bases and J lost 8, with 14 bases in between.

J is TRBJ1-2 and V is TRBV7-2; D unclear. The germline V and J ends were trimmed by 8 bases and 4 bases, with 17 bases remaining between them. The CDR3 is made up of 14 amino acids. Germline values: CDR1 SGHTA, CDR2 FQGNSA. This CDR3 reads CASFPVTPLYGYTF. The CDR3 region has the DNA TGTGCCAGCTTTCCGGTCACCCCCCTCTATGGCTACACCTTC. The full variable domain, its missing parts supplied by reference TRBV7-2 and TRBJ1-2, is GAGVSQSPSNKVTEKGKDVELRCDPISGHTALYWYRQSLGQGLEFLIYFQGNSAPDKSGLPSDRFSAERTGGSVSTLTIQRTQQEDSAVYLCASFPVTPLYGYTFGSGTRLTVV.